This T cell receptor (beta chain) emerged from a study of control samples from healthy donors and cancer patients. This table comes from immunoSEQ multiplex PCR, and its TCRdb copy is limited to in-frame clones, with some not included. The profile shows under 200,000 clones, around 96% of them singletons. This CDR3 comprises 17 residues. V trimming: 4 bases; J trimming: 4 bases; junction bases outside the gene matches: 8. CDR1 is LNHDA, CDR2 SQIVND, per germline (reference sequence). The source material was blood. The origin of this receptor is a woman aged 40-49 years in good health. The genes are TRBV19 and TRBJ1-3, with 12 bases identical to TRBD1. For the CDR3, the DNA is TGTGCCAGTAGTACTTGGGACAGGGGGCGCGTAGGAAACACCATATATTTT. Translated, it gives CASSTWDRGRVGNTIYF.